The 25 T cell receptor beta chains given below trace back to one sample, sequenced in a study of Ad26.COV2.S vaccination and SARS-CoV-2 variants. Clones were sequenced by immunoSEQ multiplex PCR, and TCRdb holds only the in-frame ones, with some missing. This table has approximately 410,000 clones, 80% to 95% appearing once. As to treatment: around 19 received Ad26.COV2.S at low or high dose, single or two shots; 5 received placebo; per-sample allocation not given. Day 63 after the first vaccine or placebo injection was the time point for sampling. The specimen comprised peripheral blood, sampled in a trial of Ad26.COV2.S vaccine versus placebo. The receptors stem from a person between 18 and 59 years old who received the Ad26.COV2.S COVID-19 vaccine or a placebo.

This chain uses TRBV4-1 with TRBJ2-7; the match to TRBD2 covers 11 bases. The CDR3 has 14 residues. CDR1 is MGHRA, CDR2 YSYEKL, per germline. V trimming: 3 bases; J trimming: 6 bases; junction bases outside the gene matches: 4. CDR3 in DNA: TGCGCCAGCAGCCATCCCGGGACTAGCGGCGAGCAGTACTTC. Its translation is CASSHPGTSGEQYF.

Comment on this clone: The same CDR3 can be traced to other DNA sequences in this sample. The chain uses TRBV19 and TRBJ1-5; a weak D match, TRBD1 (5 bases). Germline V gives CDR1 LNHDA, CDR2 SQIVND (reference sequence). The V end was cut by 6 bases, the J end by 1 base, with 7 bases between. The CDR3 is 13 amino acids. The CDR3 reads CASRWDSNQPQHF. The CDR3 DNA sequence: TGTGCCAGTAGATGGGACAGCAATCAGCCCCAGCATTTT. Full variable domain (rest looked up from reference TRBV19 and TRBJ1-5): DGGITQSPKYLFRKEGQNVTLSCEQNLNHDAMYWYRQDPGQGLRLIYYSQIVNDFQKGDIAEGYSVSREKKESFPLTVTSAQKNPTAFYLCASRWDSNQPQHFGDGTRLSIL.

The chain employs TRBV15 and TRBJ2-7; a weak D match, TRBD1 (6 bases). CDR3 length: 14 residues. V lost 3 bases and J 0 bases, leaving 9 bases between the germline ends. In germline, CDR1 is LNHNV, CDR2 YYDKDF (reference sequence). The CDR3 nucleotides are TGTGCCACCAGCAGGGGGGCAGACTCCTACGAGCAGTACTTC. Amino acid sequence: CATSRGADSYEQYF.

The chain uses TRBV15 and TRBJ2-2; TRBD2 agrees at 9 bases. The length of the CDR3 is 16 residues. V trimming: 0 bases; J trimming: 4 bases; junction bases outside the gene matches: 3. Germline V gene data show CDR1 as LNHNV and CDR2 as YYDKDF (reference sequence). CDR3 DNA: TGTGCCACCAGCAGAGACCGCGGGGGGGTCACCGGGGAGCTGTTTTTT. It codes for CATSRDRGGVTGELFF.

This clone was observed once. The chain combines TRBV7-2 with TRBJ2-2; D call uncertain. This CDR3 comprises 16 residues. The V gene lost 1 base and the J gene lost 1 base, with 10 bases spanning the gap. Looked up from germline, CDR1 is SGHTA and CDR2 is FQGNSA. CDR3 nucleotide sequence: TGTGCCAGCAGCTTAGGTCCCTCGGGGAACACCGGGGAGCTGTTTTTT. Encoded protein: CASSLGPSGNTGELFF.

The chain carries TRBV28 and TRBJ2-5; D uncertain. The CDR3 runs to 13 residues. In germline, CDR1 is MDHEN, CDR2 SYDVKM. Trimming took 6 bases from V and 5 from J, leaving 13 bases between them. In DNA form, the CDR3 reads TGTGCCAGCAGGTCCGGGTTCGAGGAGACCCAGTACTTC. This encodes CASRSGFEETQYF.

The rearrangement links TRBV28 to TRBJ1-1; TRBD1 matches 8 bases. Trimming cost V 5 bases and J 4 bases; bases outside gene matches: 6. CDR3 size: 14 residues. Looked up from germline, CDR1 is MDHEN and CDR2 is SYDVKM. CDR3 in amino acids: CASSNGQGGTEAFF. The CDR3 coding sequence is TGTGCCAGCAGTAACGGACAGGGAGGCACTGAAGCTTTCTTT.

V is TRBV27 and J is TRBJ2-7; D possibly uses TRBD1 or TRBD2 (6 bases each). The CDR3 totals 15 residues. Trimming pared 6 bases from V and 6 bases from J, leaving 21 bases between. Germline-derived CDR1 and CDR2 are MNHEY and SMNVEV (reference sequence). The CDR3 loop reads CASSLIRGGPVEQYF. CDR3 sequence (DNA): TGTGCCAGCAGCCTCATCCGTGGGGGGCCGGTCGAGCAGTACTTC.

A single count supports this clone. The chain links TRBV2 to TRBJ2-7; no reliable D call. The CDR3 length is 12 residues. With 7 bases removed from V and 0 bases from J, the gap between germline ends came to 7 bases. Germline V gives CDR1 SNHLY, CDR2 FYNNEI. The CDR3 reads CASTGNSYEQYF. The DNA of the CDR3 is TGTGCCAGCACTGGAAACTCCTACGAGCAGTACTTC.

The chain combines TRBV9 with TRBJ2-7; D is uncertain. The CDR3 contains 14 residues. Germline-derived CDR1 and CDR2 are SGDLS and YYNGEE. Trimming left V 3 bases short and J 0 bases short, with 10 bases between. Here the CDR3 reads CASSGGPVSYEQYF. The CDR3 nucleotides are TGTGCCAGCAGCGGAGGACCCGTCTCCTACGAGCAGTACTTC.

This clone has a count of ten or more. This chain connects TRBV5-1 to TRBJ2-2; D may correspond to TRBD1 or TRBD2 (5 bases each). The CDR3 runs to 17 residues. Trimming took 4 bases from V and 4 from J, leaving 20 bases between them. The germline CDR1 and CDR2 sequences are SGHRS and YFSETQ. The DNA for the CDR3 is TGCGCCAGCAGCCTTATAGACATTGAGAGGGGCACCGGGGAGCTGTTTTTT. Translation gives CASSLIDIERGTGELFF. Using reference TRBV5-1 and TRBJ2-2 for the parts outside the CDR3, the full variable domain is KAGVTQTPRYLIKTRGQQVTLSCSPISGHRSVSWYQQTPGQGLQFLFEYFSETQRNKGNFPGRFSGRQFSNSRSEMNVSTLELGDSALYLCASSLIDIERGTGELFFGEGSRLTVL.

The chain combines TRBV5-4 with TRBJ1-4, with 7 bases matching TRBD1. The V gene's germline CDR1 is SGHNT and CDR2 YYREEE (reference sequence). The CDR3 length is 12 residues. V was pared by 2 bases and J by 11 bases, with 3 bases of the junction left unmatched. The DNA for the CDR3 is TGTGCCAGCAGCTTTGACAGGGCTAAACTGTTTTTT. This sequence encodes CASSFDRAKLFF.

This rearrangement joins TRBV18 to TRBJ1-3; D is uncertain. This CDR3 contains 11 residues. Germline lookup yields CDR1 KGHSH and CDR2 LQKENI. The V gene lost 6 bases and the J gene lost 4 bases, with 4 bases spanning the gap. The CDR3 DNA reads as TGTGCCAGCTCGGCAGGAAACACCATATATTTT. It translates to CASSAGNTIYF.

The chain has TRBV9 and TRBJ2-1, with a weak D call TRBD2 (7 bases). CDR1 and CDR2 from the germline V gene are SGDLS and YYNGEE. The CDR3 contains 15 residues. The V end was cut by 2 bases, the J end by 9 bases, with 18 bases between. CDR3 nucleotides: TGTGCCAGCAGCGTGGCGGGGGCCTCCCTTTTTGAGCAGTTCTTC. It specifies CASSVAGASLFEQFF. Complete variable domain (other parts from reference TRBV9 and TRBJ2-1): DSGVTQTPKHLITATGQRVTLRCSPRSGDLSVYWYQQSLDQGLQFLIQYYNGEERAKGNILERFSAQQFPDLHSELNLSSLELGDSALYFCASSVAGASLFEQFFGPGTRLTVL.

The chain employs TRBV15 and TRBJ2-3; 9 bases line up with TRBD2. V was pared by 2 bases and J by 2 bases, with 14 bases of the junction left unmatched. This CDR3 has 19 residues. CDR1 is LNHNV, CDR2 YYDKDF, per germline (reference sequence). The CDR3 region has the DNA TGTGCCACCAGCAGATCTACGTGGCCGGCTAGCGGGGTCACAGATACGCAGTATTTT. Residues: CATSRSTWPASGVTDTQYF.

V and J are TRBV28 and TRBJ2-6; tentatively, D is TRBD1 or TRBD2 (5 bases each). V lost 2 bases, J lost 4 bases, and 12 bases lay in between. Germline V gene lookup returns CDR1 MDHEN and CDR2 SYDVKM. This CDR3 has 16 residues. The CDR3 is CASSLSGGPGANVLTF. The CDR3 nucleotides are TGTGCCAGCAGTTTAAGTGGGGGTCCCGGGGCCAACGTCCTGACTTTC.

This clone showed up just once. The chain couples TRBV12-3 or TRBV12-4 to TRBJ2-1; 10 bases are shared with TRBD1. V was clipped by 4 bases and J by 8 bases; unmatched bases: 2. The CDR3 extends over 13 amino acids. The CDR3 loop is CASSYGTGDEQFF. CDR3 coding DNA: TGTGCCAGCAGTTACGGGACAGGGGATGAGCAGTTCTTC.

The chain carries TRBV4-3 and TRBJ2-7; D is ambiguous. Germline V gives CDR1 LGHNA, CDR2 YSLEER. V was cut by 0 bases and J by 7 bases, with 10 bases left in between. This CDR3 comprises 13 residues. The DNA for the CDR3 is TGCGCCAGCAGCCAAGATCCCCTCACGGAGCAGTACTTC. Its protein is CASSQDPLTEQYF.

This chain connects TRBV18 to TRBJ2-3; 10 positions match TRBD2. CDR1 is KGHSH and CDR2 is LQKENI in the germline V gene. CDR3 length: 16 residues. Trimming at V came to 6 bases and at J to 3 bases, leaving 9 bases not matched to a gene. CDR3 nucleotide sequence: TGTGCCAGCTCTCCCACCCTAGCGGGGGTAACAGATACGCAGTATTTT. As protein: CASSPTLAGVTDTQYF.

The V gene is TRBV28, the J gene TRBJ1-2; TRBD1 might be the D (5 bases). The CDR3 is 11 amino acids. Trimming removed 11 bases at V and 4 bases at J, with 11 bases between. Germline lookup yields CDR1 MDHEN and CDR2 SYDVKM. CDR3 sequence reads: CAGAGGYGYTF. CDR3 nucleotides: TGTGCCGGCGCGGGGGGCTATGGCTACACCTTC.

This rearrangement joins TRBV25-1 to TRBJ2-7; 9 bases are a match to TRBD1. CDR1 MGHDK and CDR2 SYGVNS come from the germline V gene. This CDR3 is built from 15 residues. V shed 4 bases, J shed 4 bases, and the junction held 8 bases outside the gene matches. The CDR3 nucleotides are TGTGCCAGCAGTGCCAGGACAGGGGCGTCTTACGAGCAGTACTTC. Translation gives CASSARTGASYEQYF.

The rearrangement links TRBV2 to TRBJ2-2; D unresolved. CDR1 and CDR2 (germline): SNHLY, FYNNEI. CDR3 length: 13 residues. Trimming removed 4 bases at V and 5 bases at J, with 8 bases between. The DNA of the CDR3 is TGTGCCAGCAGTGCCCAATTAACCGGGGAGCTGTTTTTT. Its protein is CASSAQLTGELFF.

A single count supports this clone. This sequence joins TRBV12-3 or TRBV12-4 and TRBJ1-5; D gene ambiguous. The CDR3 spans 12 residues. V lost 3 bases and J 5 bases, leaving 5 bases between the germline ends. CDR3 coding DNA: TGTGCCAGCAGTTTTTCAGATCAGCCCCAGCATTTT. Translated: CASSFSDQPQHF.

The chain recombines TRBV10-3 with TRBJ2-5; D is possibly TRBD1 or TRBD2 (5 bases each). Trimming took 3 bases from V and 2 from J, leaving 10 bases between them. The CDR3 has 14 amino acids. The germline gives CDR1 ENHRY, CDR2 SYGVKD. CDR3 nucleotide sequence: TGTGCCATCAGTGATGGGGACGGACAAGAGACCCAGTACTTC. The encoded protein is CAISDGDGQETQYF.

J is TRBJ2-1 and V is TRBV6-4; 15 nucleotides agree with TRBD2. Per the germline V gene, CDR1 is MRHNA and CDR2 is SNTAGT. The CDR3 contains 17 residues. J lost 4 bases, V lost 4 bases, and 5 bases had no gene match. In DNA, the CDR3 is TGTGCCAGCAGTGGGACTAGCGGGGGGGCCACGTACAATGAGCAGTTCTTC. Its translation is CASSGTSGGATYNEQFF.